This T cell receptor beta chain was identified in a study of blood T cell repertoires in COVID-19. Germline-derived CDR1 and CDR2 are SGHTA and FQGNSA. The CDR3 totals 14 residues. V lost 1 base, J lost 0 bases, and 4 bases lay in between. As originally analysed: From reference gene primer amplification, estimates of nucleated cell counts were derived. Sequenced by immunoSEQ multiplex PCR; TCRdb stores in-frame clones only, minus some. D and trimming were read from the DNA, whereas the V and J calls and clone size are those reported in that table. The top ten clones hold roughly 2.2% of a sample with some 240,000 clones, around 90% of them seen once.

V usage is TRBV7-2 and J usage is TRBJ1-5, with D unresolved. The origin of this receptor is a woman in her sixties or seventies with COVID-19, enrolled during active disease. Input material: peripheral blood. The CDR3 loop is CASSLEPSNQPQHF. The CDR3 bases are TGTGCCAGCAGCTTAGAGCCTAGCAATCAGCCCCAGCATTTT.